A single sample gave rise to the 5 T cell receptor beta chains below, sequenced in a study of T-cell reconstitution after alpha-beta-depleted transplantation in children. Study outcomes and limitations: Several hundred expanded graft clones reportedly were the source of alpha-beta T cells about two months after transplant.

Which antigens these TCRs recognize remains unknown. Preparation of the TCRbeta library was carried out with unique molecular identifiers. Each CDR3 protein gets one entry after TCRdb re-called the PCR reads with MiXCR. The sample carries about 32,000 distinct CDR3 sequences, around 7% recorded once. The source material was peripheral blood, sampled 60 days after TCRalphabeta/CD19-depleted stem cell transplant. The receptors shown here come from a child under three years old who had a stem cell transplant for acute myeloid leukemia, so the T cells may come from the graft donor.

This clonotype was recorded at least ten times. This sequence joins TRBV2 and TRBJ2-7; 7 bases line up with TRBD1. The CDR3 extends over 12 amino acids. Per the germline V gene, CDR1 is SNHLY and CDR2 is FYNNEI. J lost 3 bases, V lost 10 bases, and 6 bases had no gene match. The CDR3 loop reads CAISTGIYEQYF. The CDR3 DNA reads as TGTGCCATATCGACAGGGATCTACGAGCAGTACTTC.

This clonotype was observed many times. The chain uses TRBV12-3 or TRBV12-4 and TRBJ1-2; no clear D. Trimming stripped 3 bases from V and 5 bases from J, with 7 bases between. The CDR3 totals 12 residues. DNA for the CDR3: TGTGCCAGCAGTTTTTGGAGTTATGGCTACACCTTC. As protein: CASSFWSYGYTF.

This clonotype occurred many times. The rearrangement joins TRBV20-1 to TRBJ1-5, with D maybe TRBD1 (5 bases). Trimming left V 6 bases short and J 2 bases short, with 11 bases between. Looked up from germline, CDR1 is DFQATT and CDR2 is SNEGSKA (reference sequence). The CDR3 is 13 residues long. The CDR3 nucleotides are TGCAGTGCAGGAGGGGATGGCAATCAGCCCCAGCATTTT. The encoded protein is CSAGGDGNQPQHF.

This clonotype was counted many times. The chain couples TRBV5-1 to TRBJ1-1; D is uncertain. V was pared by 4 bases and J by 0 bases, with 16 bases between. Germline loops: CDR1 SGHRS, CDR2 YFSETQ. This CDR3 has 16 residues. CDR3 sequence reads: CASSPTFGLMNTEAFF. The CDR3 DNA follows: TGCGCCAGCAGCCCGACCTTTGGGCTAATGAACACTGAAGCTTTCTTT.

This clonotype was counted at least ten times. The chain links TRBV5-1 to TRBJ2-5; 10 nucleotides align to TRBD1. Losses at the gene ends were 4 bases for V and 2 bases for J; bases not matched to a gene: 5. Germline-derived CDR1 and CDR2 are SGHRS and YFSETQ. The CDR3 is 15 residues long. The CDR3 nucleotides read TGCGCCAGCAGCGACGGGACAGGGGAACAAGAGACCCAGTACTTC. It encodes CASSDGTGEQETQYF. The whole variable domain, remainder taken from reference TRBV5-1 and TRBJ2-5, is KAGVTQTPRYLIKTRGQQVTLSCSPISGHRSVSWYQQTPGQGLQFLFEYFSETQRNKGNFPGRFSGRQFSNSRSEMNVSTLELGDSALYLCASSDGTGEQETQYFGPGTRLLVL.